The table lists the clone carrying this T cell receptor (beta chain) with many counts. Its target is not known. The record originates from a study of T cells after yellow fever vaccination. Findings and caveats of the study: Re-detected after boosting: most primary clones, about 96% of CD4 and 75% to 90% of CD8. Clonotypes shared by both compartments, CD4 and CD8, made up a small share.

TCRdb re-called the 5' RACE reads through MiXCR, storing one row per CDR3 protein. The sample carries 250,000 or so distinct CDR3 sequences, approximately 3.8% recorded once. This TCR came from a man aged 18-30 years who received the YFV17D yellow fever vaccine. The specimen was PBMCs, collected 15 days after the yellow fever booster vaccination.

CDR3 sequence: CASSWQGFAGELFF. The CDR3 region has the DNA TGTGCCAGCAGTTGGCAGGGATTTGCCGGGGAGCTGTTTTTT. The chain joins TRBV6-6 to TRBJ2-2; the D gene is possibly TRBD1 (5 bases). Germline assignment: CDR1 MNHNY and CDR2 SVGAGI (reference sequence). The V gene lost 4 bases and the J gene lost 6 bases, with 12 bases spanning the gap. This CDR3 has 14 amino acids.